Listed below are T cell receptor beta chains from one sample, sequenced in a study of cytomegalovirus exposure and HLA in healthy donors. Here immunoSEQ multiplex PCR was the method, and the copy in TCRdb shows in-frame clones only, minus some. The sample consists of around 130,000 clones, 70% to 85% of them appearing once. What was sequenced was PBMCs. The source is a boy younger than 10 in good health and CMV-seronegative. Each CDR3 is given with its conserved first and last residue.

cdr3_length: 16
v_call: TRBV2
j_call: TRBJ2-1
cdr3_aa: CASGETSGRVYNEQFF

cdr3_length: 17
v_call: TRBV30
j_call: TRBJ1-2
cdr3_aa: CAWTRVGGAVTNYGYTF

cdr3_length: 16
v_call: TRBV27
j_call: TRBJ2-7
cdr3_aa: CASSPTTGASAYEQYF

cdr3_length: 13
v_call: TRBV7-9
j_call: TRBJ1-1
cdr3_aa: CASRETYEDKAFF

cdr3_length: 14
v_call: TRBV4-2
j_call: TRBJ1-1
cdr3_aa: CASSQGAGNTEAFF

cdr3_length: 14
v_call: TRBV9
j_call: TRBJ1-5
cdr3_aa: CASSVGHSNQPQHF

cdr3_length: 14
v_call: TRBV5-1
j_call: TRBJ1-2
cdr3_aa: CASSIHTGGDGYTF

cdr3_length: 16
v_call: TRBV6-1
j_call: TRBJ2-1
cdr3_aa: CASSASSGGNYNEQFF

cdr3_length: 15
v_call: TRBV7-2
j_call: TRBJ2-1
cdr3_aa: CASSLRRIFDNEQFF

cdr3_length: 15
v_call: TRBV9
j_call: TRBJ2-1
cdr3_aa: CASSPYWGLRSEQFF

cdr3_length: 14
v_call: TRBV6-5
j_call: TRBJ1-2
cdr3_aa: CASSYSGQHYGYTF

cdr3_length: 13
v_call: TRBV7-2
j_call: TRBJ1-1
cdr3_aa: CASSLGWALKAFF

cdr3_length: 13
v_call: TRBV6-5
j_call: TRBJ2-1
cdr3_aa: CASSRDRRNEQFF

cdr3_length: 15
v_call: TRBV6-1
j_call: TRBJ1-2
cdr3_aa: CASSEWAGGGYGYTF

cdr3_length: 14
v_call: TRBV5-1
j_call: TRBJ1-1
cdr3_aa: CASSLPDSGTEAFF

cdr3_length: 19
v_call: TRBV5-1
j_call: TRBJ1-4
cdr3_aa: CASSLEPVSSWGHNEKLFF

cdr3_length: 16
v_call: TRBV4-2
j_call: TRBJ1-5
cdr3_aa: CASSPEAGGGNQPQHF

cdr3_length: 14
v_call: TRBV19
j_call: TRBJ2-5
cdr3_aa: CASSSDRQQETQYF

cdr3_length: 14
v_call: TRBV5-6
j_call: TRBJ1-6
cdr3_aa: CASSPGTVNSPLHF

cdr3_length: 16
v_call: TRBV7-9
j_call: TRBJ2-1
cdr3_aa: CASSSPLSGRRNEQFF

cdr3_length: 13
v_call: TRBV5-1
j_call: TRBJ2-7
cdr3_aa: CASSFRSSYEQYF

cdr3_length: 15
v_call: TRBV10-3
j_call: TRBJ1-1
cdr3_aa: CAISESRQGNTEAFF

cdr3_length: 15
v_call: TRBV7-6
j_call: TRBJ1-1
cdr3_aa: CASSYRTGRNTEAFF